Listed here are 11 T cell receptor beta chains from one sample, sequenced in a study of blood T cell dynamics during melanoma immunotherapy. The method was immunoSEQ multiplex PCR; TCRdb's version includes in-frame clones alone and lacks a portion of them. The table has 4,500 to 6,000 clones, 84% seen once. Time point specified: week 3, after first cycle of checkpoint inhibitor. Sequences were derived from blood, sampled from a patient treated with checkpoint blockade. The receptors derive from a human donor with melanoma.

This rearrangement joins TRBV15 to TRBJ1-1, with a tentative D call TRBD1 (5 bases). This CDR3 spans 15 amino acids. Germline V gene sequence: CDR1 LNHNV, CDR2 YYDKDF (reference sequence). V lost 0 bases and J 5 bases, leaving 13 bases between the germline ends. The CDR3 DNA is TGTGCCACCAGCAGAGATCTTGGGGGTGGGACTGAAGCTTTCTTT. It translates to CATSRDLGGGTEAFF.

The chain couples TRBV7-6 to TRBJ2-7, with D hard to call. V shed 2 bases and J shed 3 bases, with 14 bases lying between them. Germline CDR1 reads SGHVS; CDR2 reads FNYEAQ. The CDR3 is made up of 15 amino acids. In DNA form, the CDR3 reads TGTGCCAGCAGCTTATGGCAGCGCCCCGACTACGAGCAGTACTTC. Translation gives CASSLWQRPDYEQYF.

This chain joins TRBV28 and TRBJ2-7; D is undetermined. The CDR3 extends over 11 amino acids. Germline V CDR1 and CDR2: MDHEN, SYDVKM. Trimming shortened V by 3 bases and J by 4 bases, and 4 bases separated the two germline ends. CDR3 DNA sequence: TGTGCCAGCAGTTTTGCGTACGAGCAGTACTTC. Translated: CASSFAYEQYF.

In DNA, the CDR3 is TGTGCCACAAAACCGGGACGGGATCTTCTTAACACTGAAGCTTTCTTT. This translates into CATKPGRDLLNTEAFF. The rearrangement links TRBV18 to TRBJ1-1; perhaps TRBD1 as D (5 bases). V lost 10 bases and J 2 bases, leaving 23 bases between the germline ends. The CDR3 length is 16 residues. The germline gives CDR1 KGHSH, CDR2 LQKENI.

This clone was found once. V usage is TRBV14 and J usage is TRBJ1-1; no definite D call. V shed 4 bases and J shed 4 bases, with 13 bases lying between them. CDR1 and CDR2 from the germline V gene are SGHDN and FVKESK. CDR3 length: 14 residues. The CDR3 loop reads CASSRHLVGTEAFF. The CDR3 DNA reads TGTGCCAGCAGCCGGCATTTGGTTGGCACTGAAGCTTTCTTT.

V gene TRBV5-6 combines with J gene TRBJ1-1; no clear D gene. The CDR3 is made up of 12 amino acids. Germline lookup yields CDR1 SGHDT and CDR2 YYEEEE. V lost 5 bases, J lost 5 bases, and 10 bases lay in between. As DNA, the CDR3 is TGTGCCAGCAGTTTTGTTGGGACTGAAGCTTTCTTT. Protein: CASSFVGTEAFF.

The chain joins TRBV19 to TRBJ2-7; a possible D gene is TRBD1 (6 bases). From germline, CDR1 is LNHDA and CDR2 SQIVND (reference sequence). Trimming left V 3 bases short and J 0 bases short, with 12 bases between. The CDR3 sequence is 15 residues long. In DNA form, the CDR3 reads TGTGCCAGTAGTATTACAGGGCAGAGCTCCTACGAGCAGTACTTC. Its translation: CASSITGQSSYEQYF.

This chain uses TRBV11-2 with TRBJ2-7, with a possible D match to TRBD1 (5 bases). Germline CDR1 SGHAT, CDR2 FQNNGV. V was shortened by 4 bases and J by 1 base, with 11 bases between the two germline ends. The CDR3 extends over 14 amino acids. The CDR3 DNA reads TGTGCCAGCAGCTGGACAACCACTTCCTACGAGCAGTACTTC. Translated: CASSWTTTSYEQYF.

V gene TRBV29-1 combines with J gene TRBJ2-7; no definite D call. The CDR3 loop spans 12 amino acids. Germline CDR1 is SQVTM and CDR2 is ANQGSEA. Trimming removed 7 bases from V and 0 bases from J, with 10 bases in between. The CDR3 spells CSGGDSSYEQYF. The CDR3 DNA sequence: TGCAGCGGTGGGGATAGCTCCTACGAGCAGTACTTC.

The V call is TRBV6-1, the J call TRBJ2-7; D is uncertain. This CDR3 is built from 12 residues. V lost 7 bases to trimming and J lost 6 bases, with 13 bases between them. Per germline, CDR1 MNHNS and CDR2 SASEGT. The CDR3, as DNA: TGTGCCAGCAAGGAGACATACCTCGAGCAGTACTTC. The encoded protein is CASKETYLEQYF.

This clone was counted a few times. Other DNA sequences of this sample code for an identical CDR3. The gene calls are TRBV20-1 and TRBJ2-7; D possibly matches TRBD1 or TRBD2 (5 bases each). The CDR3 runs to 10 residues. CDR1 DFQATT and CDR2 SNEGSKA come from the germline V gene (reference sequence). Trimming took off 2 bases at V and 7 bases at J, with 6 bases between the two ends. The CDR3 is CSARWGEQYF. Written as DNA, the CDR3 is TGCAGTGCTAGATGGGGGGAGCAGTACTTC.